The 17 T cell receptor beta chains below all came from one sample that was sequenced in a study of cytomegalovirus exposure and HLA in healthy donors. The PCR made use of 60 Vbeta and 13 Jbeta primers. This table comes from immunoSEQ multiplex PCR, and its TCRdb copy is limited to in-frame clones, with some not included. Among tens of thousands of clones listed, roughly four fifths were seen once. Sequencing was carried out using PBMCs. These receptor sequences come from a woman between 50 and 59 years old in good health and CMV-seropositive.

This sequence joins TRBV2 and TRBJ2-1; D uncertain. V lost 4 bases and J lost 8, with 12 bases in between. CDR1 is SNHLY, CDR2 FYNNEI, per germline. This CDR3 has 13 residues. The CDR3 loop is CASSGVVGDEQFF. The CDR3 DNA follows: TGTGCCAGCAGTGGGGTCGTGGGCGATGAGCAGTTCTTC.

Written as DNA, the CDR3 is TGTGCCAGCAGCCAAGACAGGCTTGTAAGCGGTGAAAAACTGTTTTTT. Its translation: CASSQDRLVSGEKLFF. V and J are TRBV14 and TRBJ1-4; D is unresolved. This CDR3 is 16 amino acids long. Germline V gives CDR1 SGHDN, CDR2 FVKESK. V lost 0 bases to trimming and J lost 7 bases, with 15 bases between them.

This clone was detected only a few times. This chain links TRBV28 with TRBJ1-2; TRBD1 might be the D (6 bases). The germline V and J ends were trimmed by 5 bases and 2 bases, with 15 bases remaining between them. Germline CDR1 and CDR2: MDHEN and SYDVKM. CDR3 length equals 15 residues. The chain's CDR3 is CASSITGTTNYGYTF. As DNA, the CDR3 is TGTGCCAGCAGTATCACAGGGACCACGAACTATGGCTACACCTTC.

Written as DNA, the CDR3 is TGTGCCAGCTCACCGTCCGGGAACTTCGCTGGAAACACCATATATTTT. Its protein product is CASSPSGNFAGNTIYF. This chain joins TRBV18 and TRBJ1-3; D remains unclear. This CDR3 has 16 amino acids. With 3 bases removed from V and 2 bases from J, the gap between germline ends came to 14 bases. Per the germline V gene, CDR1 is KGHSH and CDR2 is LQKENI. Full variable domain (rest looked up from reference TRBV18 and TRBJ1-3): NAGVMQNPRHLVRRRGQEARLRCSPMKGHSHVYWYRQLPEEGLKFMVYLQKENIIDESGMPKERFSAEFPKEGPSILRIQQVVRGDSAAYFCASSPSGNFAGNTIYFGEGSWLTVV.

CDR3 amino acids: CASSLTPTGTPSSYNEQFF. CDR3 DNA: TGTGCCAGCAGCTTAACTCCGACAGGAACTCCGTCCTCCTACAATGAGCAGTTCTTC. The rearrangement links TRBV7-8 to TRBJ2-1, with D possibly matching TRBD1 (6 bases). The CDR3 covers 19 residues. Trimming removed 2 bases from V and 0 bases from J, with 20 bases in between. Germline assignment: CDR1 SGHVS and CDR2 FQNEAQ.

V usage is TRBV18 and J usage is TRBJ1-1; unclear D gene. The CDR3 runs to 15 residues. The V gene's germline CDR1 is KGHSH and CDR2 LQKENI. Trimming pared 2 bases from V and 1 base from J, leaving 11 bases between. CDR3 in DNA: TGTGCCAGCTCACCAAACCGAATCGGGAACACTGAAGCTTTCTTT. Protein: CASSPNRIGNTEAFF.

The chain joins TRBV2 to TRBJ2-7; 11 nucleotides align to TRBD1. V was pared by 6 bases and J by 3 bases, with 10 bases of the junction left unmatched. This CDR3 spans 16 amino acids. Germline CDR1 SNHLY, CDR2 FYNNEI. CDR3 in DNA: TGTGCCAGCAGCGAATATCCCGGGACAGGGGGCTACGAGCAGTACTTC. It yields the protein CASSEYPGTGGYEQYF.

The table lists this clone with a few counts. J is TRBJ2-7 and V is TRBV5-4; 7 bases match TRBD1. Germline V gene sequence: CDR1 SGHNT, CDR2 YYREEE (reference sequence). The CDR3 runs 15 residues. Losses at the gene ends were 0 bases for V and 3 bases for J; bases not matched to a gene: 6. CDR3 coding DNA: TGTGCCAGCAGCTTGGCCCGGACAGGAGGCTACGAGCAGTACTTC. Translated: CASSLARTGGYEQYF. Using reference TRBV5-4 and TRBJ2-7 for the parts outside the CDR3, the full variable domain is ETGVTQSPTHLIKTRGQQVTLRCSSQSGHNTVSWYQQALGQGPQFIFQYYREEENGRGNFPPRFSGLQFPNYSSELNVNALELDDSALYLCASSLARTGGYEQYFGPGTRLTVT.

To note about this clone: Other DNA sequences in this specimen translate into the identical CDR3. For the CDR3, the DNA is TGTGCCAGCAGAAAAGACATTTCTAACTATGGCTACACCTTC. Its protein is CASRKDISNYGYTF. The chain couples TRBV5-5 to TRBJ1-2, with D unresolved. CDR1 and CDR2 from the germline V gene are SGHKS and YYEKEE (reference sequence). This CDR3 has 14 amino acids. With 5 bases removed from V and 0 bases from J, the gap between germline ends came to 11 bases.

This rearrangement joins TRBV5-6 to TRBJ1-1, with unresolved D. The V gene's germline CDR1 is SGHDT and CDR2 YYEEEE. The V end was cut by 0 bases, the J end by 1 base, with 13 bases between. The CDR3 runs to 16 residues. Here the CDR3 DNA reads TGTGCCAGCAGCTTGGTGTCCTACGAAAGGAACACTGAAGCTTTCTTT. It codes for CASSLVSYERNTEAFF.

This sequence joins TRBV4-2 and TRBJ2-2; D not resolved. The ends were cut back, 0 bases at V and 0 bases at J, with 8 bases in the middle. The CDR3 length is 16 residues. CDR1 and CDR2 (germline): LGHNA, YNFKEQ. DNA for the CDR3: TGTGCCAGCAGCCAAGATACGCGAGCGAACACCGGGGAGCTGTTTTTT. This gives the protein CASSQDTRANTGELFF.

The CDR3 DNA sequence: TGTGCCAGCAGCCCTCTGGGACTAGTGGGGCACGAGCAGTACTTC. The encoded protein is CASSPLGLVGHEQYF. The chain joins TRBV7-2 to TRBJ2-7; 8 positions match TRBD2. The length of the CDR3 is 15 residues. Per the germline V gene, CDR1 is SGHTA and CDR2 is FQGNSA. J lost 5 bases, V lost 5 bases, and 11 bases had no gene match.

The chain uses TRBV29-1 and TRBJ1-2, with 8 bases that match TRBD1. The J segment lost 6 bases and the V segment lost 7 bases, leaving 13 bases of the junction unmatched. The CDR3 runs 14 residues. Germline loops: CDR1 SQVTM, CDR2 ANQGSEA. The CDR3 is CSAGSTGVGDGYTF. The CDR3 DNA sequence: TGCAGCGCAGGTTCGACAGGGGTTGGCGATGGCTACACCTTC. Full variable domain (remainder filled in from reference TRBV29-1 and TRBJ1-2): SAVISQKPSRDICQRGTSLTIQCQVDSQVTMMFWYRQQPGQSLTLIATANQGSEATYESGFVIDKFPISRPNLTFSTLTVSNMSPEDSSIYLCSAGSTGVGDGYTFGSGTRLTVV.

The rearrangement uses TRBV2 and TRBJ2-5; a possible D gene is TRBD1 (5 bases). With the DNA end fitting TRBJ2-7 better, the J assignment may be wrong. CDR1 SNHLY and CDR2 FYNNEI come from the germline V gene. CDR3 length: 14 residues. CDR3 in DNA: TGTGCCAGCGGGCGGCAGGGTAGATCCTACGAGCAGTACTTC. As protein: CASGRQGRSYEQYF.

In the case of this clone: Sequence at one end of the junction differs from germline and may be a read error. This rearrangement joins TRBV7-7 to TRBJ2-3; 8 bases match TRBD2. Germline values: CDR1 SSHAT, CDR2 FNYEAQ (reference sequence). CDR3 length equals 15 residues. The CDR3 reads CASSPSGSKGDTQYF. CDR3 bases: TGTGCTAGCAGCCCTAGCGGGTCAAAGGGAGATACGCAGTATTTT.

This clone was counted only a few times. The chain links TRBV10-3 to TRBJ2-7; TRBD1 agrees at 11 bases. The CDR3 contains 13 residues. Unmatched junction bases numbered 0, after V lost 8 bases and J lost 0 bases. Germline loops: CDR1 ENHRY, CDR2 SYGVKD. The CDR3 region has the DNA TGTGCCATCGGACAGGGGGCCTCCTACGAGCAGTACTTC. Its protein is CAIGQGASYEQYF.

The chain employs TRBV11-1 and TRBJ1-1, with TRBD1 matching over 7 bases. Germline loops: CDR1 SGHAT, CDR2 FQDESV (reference sequence). The ends lost 5 bases at V and 11 bases at J; junction bases unmatched: 11. The CDR3 has 13 residues. CDR3: CASSPRQGVRAFF. The CDR3 DNA sequence: TGTGCCAGCAGCCCAAGACAGGGCGTAAGGGCTTTCTTT.